Below, 17 T cell receptor beta chains from the same sample are listed, as sequenced in a study of a mutant IDH1 vaccine in newly diagnosed glioma. Sample time point: baseline, week 1 (first vaccination visit). Treatment: pre-vaccination baseline after standard-of-care therapy. Assay used: immunoSEQ multiplex PCR; TCRdb lists only in-frame clones, some missing. The sample records roughly 84,000 clones, more than 65% being singletons. Here the sequenced sample was PBMCs, taken from a glioma patient treated with radiotherapy, temozolomide or both. The source is a man in his forties or fifties with glioma. Some clones in this sample may be carry-over from other donors' samples.

This chain links TRBV4-1 with TRBJ2-7, with TRBD2 matching over 9 bases. Germline CDR1 reads MGHRA; CDR2 reads YSYEKL. The CDR3 spans 14 residues. Trimming cost V 7 bases and J 5 bases; bases outside gene matches: 9. CDR3 protein: CASTAQRGAHEQYF. The DNA for the CDR3 is TGCGCCAGCACGGCGCAGCGGGGGGCCCACGAGCAGTACTTC.

The chain recombines TRBV6-6 with TRBJ2-7; the D call may be TRBD1 or TRBD2 (7 bases each). Germline CDR1 and CDR2: MNHNY and SVGAGI (reference sequence). V was clipped by 5 bases and J by 1 base, with 18 bases between them. The CDR3 length is 16 residues. The CDR3 DNA is TGTGCCAGCAGTGGGGTGGGAGGGGGCGCGTCCTACGAGCAGTACTTC. It specifies CASSGVGGGASYEQYF.

The gene calls are TRBV5-1 and TRBJ1-1; maybe TRBD1 (6 bases). V was cut by 3 bases and J by 5 bases, with 17 bases left in between. Germline CDR1 and CDR2: SGHRS and YFSETQ. The CDR3 contains 15 residues. CDR3 nucleotides: TGCGCCAGCAGCTCCGCGGGGGGGGGCCGGACTGAAGCTTTCTTT. This sequence encodes CASSSAGGGRTEAFF.

The rearrangement joins TRBV4-2 to TRBJ2-1; maybe TRBD2 (7 bases). Trimming removed 0 bases at V and 7 bases at J, with 16 bases between. This CDR3 has 16 residues. Germline values: CDR1 LGHNA, CDR2 YNFKEQ. CDR3 in amino acids: CASSQDLGGRKNEQFF. The CDR3 DNA reads TGTGCCAGCAGCCAAGATCTGGGGGGGCGGAAGAATGAGCAGTTCTTC.

The gene calls are TRBV18 and TRBJ1-5, with D hard to call. Looked up from germline, CDR1 is KGHSH and CDR2 is LQKENI. The ends were cut back, 3 bases at V and 6 bases at J, with 9 bases in the middle. The CDR3 is made up of 13 amino acids. The CDR3 loop is CASSPEVFQPQHF. The CDR3 DNA follows: TGTGCCAGCTCACCTGAGGTTTTTCAGCCCCAGCATTTT.

This rearrangement joins TRBV2 to TRBJ2-2; D tentatively reads TRBD1 or TRBD2 (6 bases each). This CDR3 comprises 14 residues. Germline assignment: CDR1 SNHLY and CDR2 FYNNEI. V lost 4 bases to trimming and J lost 5 bases, with 11 bases between them. The DNA for the CDR3 is TGTGCCAGCAGTGGAGGGGGGTGGACCGGGGAGCTGTTTTTT. This translates into CASSGGGWTGELFF.

The chain is built from TRBV7-9 and TRBJ1-1, with D maybe TRBD1 (5 bases). V was clipped by 6 bases and J by 4 bases, with 9 bases between them. This CDR3 spans 12 amino acids. Per the germline V gene, CDR1 is SEHNR and CDR2 is FQNEAQ (reference sequence). CDR3 sequence reads: CASSPGPTEAFF. The CDR3 DNA sequence: TGTGCCAGCAGTCCAGGGCCCACTGAAGCTTTCTTT.

The V and J genes are TRBV5-4 and TRBJ2-2; D may be TRBD1 (5 bases). The CDR3 has 13 residues. The V end lost 0 bases, the J end lost 9 bases, and 9 bases lay between the germline ends. The germline V gene encodes CDR1 SGHNT and CDR2 YYREEE (reference sequence). The DNA for the CDR3 is TGTGCCAGCAGCTTGGAAAGGGGTTGGGAGCTGTTTTTT. Translation gives CASSLERGWELFF. The complete variable domain, with remaining parts taken from reference TRBV5-4 and TRBJ2-2, reads ETGVTQSPTHLIKTRGQQVTLRCSSQSGHNTVSWYQQALGQGPQFIFQYYREEENGRGNFPPRFSGLQFPNYSSELNVNALELDDSALYLCASSLERGWELFFGEGSRLTVL.

The chain employs TRBV7-9 and TRBJ2-7; D uncertain. Germline loops: CDR1 SEHNR, CDR2 FQNEAQ (reference sequence). The CDR3 consists of 13 residues. Trimming took off 1 base at V and 6 bases at J, with 10 bases between the two ends. The CDR3 DNA reads as TGTGCCAGCAGCTTAGGGCTGTCGGGCGAGCAGTACTTC. Protein product: CASSLGLSGEQYF.

V and J are TRBV30 and TRBJ2-3; TRBD2 might be the D (5 bases). V lost 1 base and J 13 bases, leaving 18 bases between the germline ends. The CDR3 spans 13 residues. From germline, CDR1 is GTSNPN and CDR2 SVGIG (reference sequence). CDR3 nucleotides: TGTGCCTGGAGTGCACTAGTTAGTAGTTCTGAGTATTTT. Amino acids: CAWSALVSSSEYF.

The chain recombines TRBV7-8 with TRBJ2-5, with D possibly matching TRBD1 (6 bases). The ends were cut back, 5 bases at V and 5 bases at J, with 15 bases in the middle. This CDR3 comprises 14 residues. Germline V gene lookup returns CDR1 SGHVS and CDR2 FQNEAQ. Written as DNA, the CDR3 is TGTGCCAGCAGCCCAGACAGGTACGGGGAGACCCAGTACTTC. Translated: CASSPDRYGETQYF.

This clone was picked up a small number of times. J is TRBJ1-5 and V is TRBV2; the match to TRBD1 covers 9 bases. V shed 6 bases, J shed 4 bases, and the junction held 7 bases outside the gene matches. The CDR3 contains 15 residues. CDR1 and CDR2 from the germline V gene are SNHLY and FYNNEI. CDR3 residues: CASRWDRVSNQPQHF. The CDR3 nucleotides are TGTGCCAGCAGGTGGGACAGGGTCTCAAATCAGCCCCAGCATTTT.

The V and J genes are TRBV19 and TRBJ1-3, with D perhaps matching TRBD1 (6 bases). The CDR3 has 15 amino acids. V was clipped by 3 bases and J by 0 bases, with 9 bases between them. Germline values: CDR1 LNHDA, CDR2 SQIVND (reference sequence). This chain's CDR3 is CASSIEGVSGNTIYF. The CDR3 DNA follows: TGTGCCAGTAGTATCGAGGGGGTCTCTGGAAACACCATATATTTT.

This clone was observed a handful of times. The J gene is TRBJ2-3, the V gene TRBV29-1; 9 bases map to TRBD2. Germline V gives CDR1 SQVTM, CDR2 ANQGSEA. J gave up 4 bases and V 0 bases, and 11 bases lay outside the gene matches. The CDR3 extends over 17 amino acids. CDR3 sequence (DNA): TGCAGCGTTGAAGATCGCCGAGCGGGGGGATCCGCAGATACGCAGTATTTT. Translated, it gives CSVEDRRAGGSADTQYF.

The chain combines TRBV30 with TRBJ1-2, with D possibly being TRBD1 (5 bases). The CDR3 sequence is 13 residues long. Trimming removed 2 bases at V and 4 bases at J, with 11 bases between. Per the germline V gene, CDR1 is GTSNPN and CDR2 is SVGIG (reference sequence). CDR3 in DNA: TGTGCCTGGAGTCCTGGGGCCCGCTATGGCTACACCTTC. It codes for CAWSPGARYGYTF.

The rearrangement uses TRBV4-1 and TRBJ2-1, with 9 bases aligning to TRBD1. Germline-derived CDR1 and CDR2 are MGHRA and YSYEKL. The CDR3 totals 17 residues. Trimming cost V 4 bases and J 7 bases; bases outside gene matches: 14. This CDR3 is CASSPATWRTGVNEQFF. CDR3 nucleotides: TGCGCCAGCAGCCCAGCCACATGGCGGACAGGGGTTAATGAGCAGTTCTTC.

The genes are TRBV29-1 and TRBJ1-1, with D uncertain. CDR1 SQVTM and CDR2 ANQGSEA come from the germline V gene. The CDR3 runs to 11 residues. V lost 4 bases and J 5 bases, leaving 8 bases between the germline ends. The CDR3 is CSVGSATEAFF. DNA for the CDR3: TGCAGCGTTGGTTCGGCTACTGAAGCTTTCTTT.